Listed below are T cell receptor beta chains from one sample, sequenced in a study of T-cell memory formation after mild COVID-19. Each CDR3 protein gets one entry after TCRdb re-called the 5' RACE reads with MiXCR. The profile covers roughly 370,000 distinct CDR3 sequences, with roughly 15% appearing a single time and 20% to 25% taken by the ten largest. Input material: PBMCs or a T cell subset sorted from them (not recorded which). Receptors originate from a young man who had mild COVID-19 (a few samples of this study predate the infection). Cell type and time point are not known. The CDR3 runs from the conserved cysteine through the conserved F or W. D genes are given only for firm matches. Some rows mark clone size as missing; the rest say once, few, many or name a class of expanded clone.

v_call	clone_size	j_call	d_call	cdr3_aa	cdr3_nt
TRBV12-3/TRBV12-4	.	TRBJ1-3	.	CASSFPGNRGNTIYF	TGTGCCAGCAGCTTCCCCGGGAACCGAGGAAACACCATATATTTT
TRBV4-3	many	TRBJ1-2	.	CASSTGDTGEGYTF	TGCGCCAGCAGCACGGGGGACACCGGAGAGGGCTACACCTTC
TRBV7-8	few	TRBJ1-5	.	CASSLRWALQPQHF	TGTGCCAGCAGCTTAAGGTGGGCCCTCCAGCCCCAGCATTTT
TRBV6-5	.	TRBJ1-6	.	CASRSSGGSPLHF	TGTGCCAGCAGGTCGAGCGGGGGGTCACCCCTCCACTTT
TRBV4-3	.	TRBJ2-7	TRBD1	CASSQDGTGLYEQYF	TGCGCCAGCAGCCAAGATGGGACAGGGCTCTACGAGCAGTACTTC
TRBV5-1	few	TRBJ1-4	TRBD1	CASSPRDRRNEKLFF	TGCGCCAGCAGCCCCCGGGACAGGCGGAATGAAAAACTGTTTTTT
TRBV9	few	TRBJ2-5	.	CASSVEGGWQTQYF	TGTGCCAGCAGCGTAGAGGGGGGCTGGCAGACCCAGTACTTC
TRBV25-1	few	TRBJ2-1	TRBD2	CASQRGLISYNEQFF	TGTGCCAGCCAGCGGGGGCTAATCTCCTACAATGAGCAGTTCTTC
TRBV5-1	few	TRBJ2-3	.	CASSFSGATSTDTQYF	TGCGCCAGCAGCTTTTCAGGGGCGACAAGCACAGATACGCAGTATTTT
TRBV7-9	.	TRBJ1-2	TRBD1	CASSSRTGIDGYTF	TGTGCCAGCAGCTCCCGGACAGGAATAGATGGCTACACCTTC
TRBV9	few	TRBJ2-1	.	CASSLGDQNYNEQFF	TGTGCCAGCAGCCTGGGCGACCAGAACTACAATGAGCAGTTCTTC
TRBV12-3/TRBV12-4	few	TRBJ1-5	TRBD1	CASSFTDRVGNQPQHF	TGTGCCAGCAGTTTTACCGACAGGGTCGGCAATCAGCCCCAGCATTTT
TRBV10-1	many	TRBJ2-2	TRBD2	CASSGNSGGSGELFF	TGCGCCAGCAGTGGCAATAGCGGGGGCTCCGGGGAGCTGTTTTTT
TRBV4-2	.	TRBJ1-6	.	CASSQDGRRLNSPLHF	TGTGCCAGCAGCCAAGATGGTCGGCGACTTAATTCACCCCTCCACTTT
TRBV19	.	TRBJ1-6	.	CASSIDLSDSPLHF	TGTGCCAGTAGTATAGATCTTTCGGACTCACCCCTCCACTTT
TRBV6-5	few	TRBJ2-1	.	CASSYSDGSYNEQFF	TGTGCCAGCAGTTACTCGGACGGCTCCTACAATGAGCAGTTCTTC
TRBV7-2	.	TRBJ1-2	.	CASSPTGYGGYTF	TGTGCCAGCAGCCCAACAGGGTATGGTGGCTACACCTTC
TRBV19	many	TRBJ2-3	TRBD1	CASSTPRDRGGDTQYF	TGTGCCAGTAGTACGCCCCGAGACAGGGGTGGAGATACGCAGTATTTT